One sample yielded the 30 T cell receptor beta chains listed below, sequenced in a study of blood T cell repertoires in COVID-19. Generated by immunoSEQ multiplex PCR, the TCRdb table keeps only in-frame clones and is missing some. The repertoire holds 220,000 or so clones, with roughly 88% as singletons. What was sequenced was PBMCs or T cells enriched from blood (not recorded which). These receptors were obtained from a woman between 50 and 59 years old who had recovered from COVID-19.

This sequence joins TRBV28 and TRBJ2-1; TRBD2 is a possible D gene (5 bases). Germline CDR1 MDHEN, CDR2 SYDVKM. The CDR3 has 14 amino acids. V was cut by 1 base and J by 3 bases, with 7 bases left in between. CDR3: CASSLFAGYNEQFF. In nucleotides, the CDR3 is TGTGCCAGCAGTTTATTTGCGGGCTACAATGAGCAGTTCTTC. Together with reference TRBV28 and TRBJ2-1, the CDR3 gives the full variable domain: DVKVTQSSRYLVKRTGEKVFLECVQDMDHENMFWYRQDPGLGLRLIYFSYDVKMKEKGDIPEGYSVSREKKERFSLILESASTNQTSMYLCASSLFAGYNEQFFGPGTRLTVL.

The V and J genes are TRBV11-1 and TRBJ1-3; D gene ambiguous. Germline V gene lookup returns CDR1 SGHAT and CDR2 FQDESV (reference sequence). V shed 1 base and J shed 2 bases, with 6 bases lying between them. The CDR3 consists of 14 residues. DNA of the CDR3: TGTGCCAGCAGCTTAGAAGACACTGGAAACACCATATATTTT. It specifies CASSLEDTGNTIYF.

V is TRBV24-1 and J is TRBJ2-7; 8 nucleotides align to TRBD1. This CDR3 spans 14 amino acids. CDR1 and CDR2 from the germline V gene are KGHDR and SFDVKD. The V segment lost 3 bases and the J segment 8 bases; nucleotides outside the gene matches: 8. The CDR3 DNA is TGTGCCACCAGTGATCCCAACAGGGGGGCTAAGCAGTACTTC. It is translated as CATSDPNRGAKQYF.

Remarks on this clone: The junction shows a germline mismatch at one end, possibly a read error. CDR3 DNA sequence: TGTGCCAGCAGTTACTCGGGGGTAGCGGGAGGGCGCTTT. This encodes CASSYSGVAGGRF. The chain carries TRBV6-5 and TRBJ2-3, with TRBD2 matching over 11 bases. CDR1 MNHEY and CDR2 SVGAGI come from the germline V gene. There are 13 residues in the CDR3.

The V call is TRBV12-3 or TRBV12-4, the J call TRBJ2-1; 7 bases are a match to TRBD2. This CDR3 region has 13 residues. J gave up 4 bases and V 3 bases, and 0 bases lay outside the gene matches. The CDR3 reads CASSFGGYNEQFF. The CDR3 region has the DNA TGTGCCAGCAGTTTCGGGGGGTACAATGAGCAGTTCTTC.

The V and J genes are TRBV5-4 and TRBJ2-7; 9 positions agree with TRBD2. Germline CDR1 reads SGHNT; CDR2 reads YYREEE (reference sequence). J was trimmed by 3 bases and V by 0 bases; bases with no gene match: 4. This CDR3 has 15 amino acids. The CDR3 sequence is CASSLELAGVYEQYF. The DNA for the CDR3 is TGTGCCAGCAGCTTGGAATTAGCGGGAGTCTACGAGCAGTACTTC.

This chain connects TRBV18 to TRBJ1-2; D might be TRBD1 (6 bases). The CDR3 has 13 amino acids. Per the germline V gene, CDR1 is KGHSH and CDR2 is LQKENI. With 5 bases removed from V and 2 bases from J, the gap between germline ends came to 9 bases. The CDR3 loop reads CASSWTENYGYTF. The CDR3 nucleotides read TGTGCCAGCTCATGGACAGAAAACTATGGCTACACCTTC. Supplemented by reference TRBV18 and TRBJ1-2, the full variable domain reads NAGVMQNPRHLVRRRGQEARLRCSPMKGHSHVYWYRQLPEEGLKFMVYLQKENIIDESGMPKERFSAEFPKEGPSILRIQQVVRGDSAAYFCASSWTENYGYTFGSGTRLTVV.

The chain has TRBV7-2 and TRBJ1-6; D gene ambiguous. V was cut by 2 bases and J by 7 bases, with 3 bases left in between. CDR1 and CDR2 from the germline V gene are SGHTA and FQGNSA. CDR3 length: 12 residues. The CDR3 DNA is TGTGCCAGCAGCTTACAGAATTCACCCCTCCACTTT. Translated: CASSLQNSPLHF. The entire variable domain, with the rest obtained from reference TRBV7-2 and TRBJ1-6, is as follows: GAGVSQSPSNKVTEKGKDVELRCDPISGHTALYWYRQSLGQGLEFLIYFQGNSAPDKSGLPSDRFSAERTGGSVSTLTIQRTQQEDSAVYLCASSLQNSPLHFGNGTRLTVT.

This rearrangement joins TRBV20-1 to TRBJ1-1; tentative D call: TRBD1 (6 bases). V lost 6 bases to trimming and J lost 10 bases, with 15 bases between them. Germline CDR1 DFQATT, CDR2 SNEGSKA (reference sequence). CDR3 length equals 11 residues. Written as DNA, the CDR3 is TGCAGTGCCCTCCAGGGGCAAGGAGCTTTCTTT. Translated, it gives CSALQGQGAFF.

Written as DNA, the CDR3 is TGCGCCAGCAGCTTGGATGTCAGTAACACCGGGGAGCTGTTTTTT. Protein sequence: CASSLDVSNTGELFF. The chain uses TRBV5-1 and TRBJ2-2; D is undetermined. V was clipped by 0 bases and J by 2 bases, with 8 bases between them. The germline CDR1 and CDR2 sequences are SGHRS and YFSETQ. The CDR3 is 15 residues long.

The chain links TRBV7-9 to TRBJ1-2, with a weak D call TRBD1 (5 bases). The CDR3 runs to 13 residues. The germline CDR1 and CDR2 sequences are SEHNR and FQNEAQ (reference sequence). With 7 bases removed from V and 8 bases from J, the gap between germline ends came to 17 bases. CDR3 region: CASTPSGQTGYTF. In DNA form, the CDR3 reads TGTGCCAGCACCCCTTCAGGGCAGACGGGCTACACCTTC.

This clone occurred a few times. The rearrangement uses TRBV24-1 and TRBJ2-1; possibly TRBD1 for D (6 bases). Germline V gene sequence: CDR1 KGHDR, CDR2 SFDVKD. The CDR3 loop spans 16 amino acids. Trimming stripped 4 bases from V and 2 bases from J, with 14 bases between. The CDR3 DNA reads TGTGCCACCAGTGACCGAGGGACAAAGACCTACAATGAGCAGTTCTTC. This gives the protein CATSDRGTKTYNEQFF.

The chain has TRBV4-3 and TRBJ1-4; no firm D call. CDR1 is LGHNA and CDR2 is YSLEER in the germline V gene. There are 16 residues in the CDR3. The V end was cut by 0 bases, the J end by 0 bases, with 8 bases between. CDR3 in amino acids: CASSQELGATNEKLFF. The CDR3 nucleotides read TGCGCCAGCAGCCAAGAGCTAGGAGCAACTAATGAAAAACTGTTTTTT.

This CDR3 is CASSQVVSGNTGELFF. CDR3 sequence (DNA): TGTGCCAGCAGCCAAGTTGTTAGCGGGAACACCGGGGAGCTGTTTTTT. The chain is built from TRBV4-2 and TRBJ2-2; tentatively, D is TRBD2 (6 bases). Trimming left V 1 base short and J 1 base short, with 10 bases between. Germline V gives CDR1 LGHNA, CDR2 YNFKEQ. The CDR3 is 16 residues long.

CDR3 amino acids: CSVQGTANTGELFF. CDR3 nucleotides: TGCAGCGTCCAAGGGACAGCGAACACCGGGGAGCTGTTTTTT. This chain connects TRBV29-1 to TRBJ2-2; 7 nucleotides match TRBD1. The CDR3 spans 14 residues. The germline gives CDR1 SQVTM, CDR2 ANQGSEA. V was pared by 6 bases and J by 0 bases, with 4 bases of the junction left unmatched.

This chain connects TRBV30 to TRBJ1-3, with 7 bases matching TRBD1. The trim removed 5 bases at V and 2 bases at J, leaving 9 bases unmatched. Germline loops: CDR1 GTSNPN, CDR2 SVGIG (reference sequence). The CDR3 contains 15 residues. CDR3 in amino acids: CAWATLGGTGNTIYF. In DNA form, the CDR3 reads TGTGCCTGGGCAACGCTAGGGGGCACTGGAAACACCATATATTTT. Together with reference TRBV30 and TRBJ1-3, the CDR3 gives the full variable domain: SQTIHQWPATLVQPVGSPLSLECTVEGTSNPNLYWYRQAAGRGLQLLFYSVGIGQISSEVPQNLSASRPQDRQFILSSKKLLLSDSGFYLCAWATLGGTGNTIYFGEGSWLTVV.

The chain uses TRBV18 and TRBJ1-5; 12 bases map to TRBD1. J was trimmed by 7 bases and V by 4 bases; bases with no gene match: 5. Germline values: CDR1 KGHSH, CDR2 LQKENI. The CDR3 is 15 residues long. The CDR3 DNA reads TGTGCCAGCTCACTGGGACAGGGGGCTGACCAGCCCCAGCATTTT. Translated: CASSLGQGADQPQHF.

The V and J genes are TRBV2 and TRBJ2-2; 7 bases agree with TRBD2. The V gene end was trimmed by 6 bases and the J gene end by 6 bases; junction bases not matched to a gene: 16. The germline CDR1 and CDR2 sequences are SNHLY and FYNNEI. The CDR3 has 17 amino acids. CDR3 sequence reads: CASRARLRELSAGELFF. DNA for the CDR3: TGTGCCAGCAGGGCCCGGTTGCGGGAGCTAAGCGCCGGGGAGCTGTTTTTT.

V gene TRBV5-4 combines with J gene TRBJ2-1; 7 bases align to TRBD2. CDR3 length equals 16 residues. V shed 1 base and J 1 base; nucleotides not matched to a gene: 5. CDR1 is SGHNT and CDR2 is YYREEE in the germline V gene (reference sequence). The CDR3 sequence is CASSLRSGGSYNEQFF. The CDR3 DNA is TGTGCCAGCAGCTTGAGGTCGGGAGGATCCTACAATGAGCAGTTCTTC.

The chain carries TRBV6-5 and TRBJ1-1, with D possibly matching TRBD1 (6 bases). The germline gives CDR1 MNHEY, CDR2 SVGAGI. This CDR3 region has 15 residues. Trimming stripped 2 bases from V and 1 base from J, with 11 bases between. CDR3 region: CASSYQDSRNTEAFF. The DNA of the CDR3 is TGTGCCAGCAGTTACCAGGACAGCCGGAACACTGAAGCTTTCTTT.

The J gene is TRBJ1-3, the V gene TRBV6-2 or TRBV6-3, with 7 nucleotides matching TRBD1. This CDR3 contains 16 residues. CDR1 and CDR2 (germline): MNHEY, SVGEGT. V lost 4 bases to trimming and J lost 2 bases; unmatched junction nucleotides: 8. This chain's CDR3 is CASSWWDSTPGNTIYF. CDR3 nucleotides: TGTGCCAGCAGTTGGTGGGACAGTACCCCTGGAAACACCATATATTTT.

V is TRBV9 and J is TRBJ2-3, with a weak D call TRBD2 (6 bases). V was pared by 0 bases and J by 0 bases, with 8 bases between. CDR3 size: 15 residues. Germline V gene data show CDR1 as SGDLS and CDR2 as YYNGEE. CDR3 amino acids: CASSVVGGSTDTQYF. The CDR3 coding sequence is TGTGCCAGCAGCGTAGTCGGGGGAAGCACAGATACGCAGTATTTT.

The CDR3 sequence is CASRQSTSPLNIQYF. The DNA for the CDR3 is TGTGCCAGCAGGCAATCGACTAGCCCCTTAAACATTCAGTACTTC. V gene TRBV27 combines with J gene TRBJ2-4; 7 bases fit TRBD2. Germline assignment: CDR1 MNHEY and CDR2 SMNVEV (reference sequence). The CDR3 totals 15 residues. With V trimmed by 6 bases and J by 6 bases, 11 bases remained unmatched.

V usage is TRBV29-1 and J usage is TRBJ1-5, with D perhaps matching TRBD1 (6 bases). The CDR3 is 14 residues long. Looked up from germline, CDR1 is SQVTM and CDR2 is ANQGSEA. Trimming pared 6 bases from V and 3 bases from J, leaving 15 bases between. The CDR3 DNA reads as TGCAGCGTGTTACAGGGTGATTACAATCAGCCCCAGCATTTT. Its translation: CSVLQGDYNQPQHF. The whole variable domain, filled in from reference TRBV29-1 and TRBJ1-5, reads SAVISQKPSRDICQRGTSLTIQCQVDSQVTMMFWYRQQPGQSLTLIATANQGSEATYESGFVIDKFPISRPNLTFSTLTVSNMSPEDSSIYLCSVLQGDYNQPQHFGDGTRLSIL.

J is TRBJ1-2 and V is TRBV28; unclear D gene. Trimming took 3 bases from V and 2 from J, leaving 10 bases between them. Per the germline V gene, CDR1 is MDHEN and CDR2 is SYDVKM. The CDR3 has 14 amino acids. The CDR3: CASSFVPENYGYTF. CDR3 sequence (DNA): TGTGCCAGCAGTTTTGTCCCGGAGAACTATGGCTACACCTTC.

CDR3 sequence (DNA): TGCGCCAGCAGCCAAGAGATTGGGACAAGATCTTCTGAAGCTTTCTTT. Translated, it gives CASSQEIGTRSSEAFF. The rearrangement uses TRBV4-3 and TRBJ1-1; TRBD1 might be the D (6 bases). The length of the CDR3 is 16 residues. Per germline, CDR1 LGHNA and CDR2 YSLEER. Trimming left V 0 bases short and J 6 bases short, with 17 bases between.

The chain uses TRBV28 and TRBJ2-1, with TRBD1 identical over 8 bases. There are 11 residues in the CDR3. Trimming cost V 5 bases and J 14 bases; bases outside gene matches: 5. In germline, CDR1 is MDHEN, CDR2 SYDVKM. The CDR3 sequence is CASSTRGREFF. Written as DNA, the CDR3 is TGTGCCAGCAGTACCAGGGGGCGGGAGTTCTTC.

The chain couples TRBV5-1 to TRBJ2-1; TRBD1 might be the D (6 bases). Between the trimmed V and J ends, which lost 0 bases and 7 bases, there was a span of 11 bases. The CDR3 covers 14 residues. Germline CDR1 reads SGHRS; CDR2 reads YFSETQ. The CDR3 DNA reads as TGCGCCAGCAGCTTGGTGGTGGGGGCGAATGAGCAGTTCTTC. Protein sequence: CASSLVVGANEQFF.

The CDR3 nucleotides are TGTGCCACCAGTGATCCCGGGAGAGGTTGGGAGCAGTTCTTC. It is translated as CATSDPGRGWEQFF. V gene TRBV24-1 combines with J gene TRBJ2-1; a possible D gene is TRBD2 (6 bases). The germline V and J ends were trimmed by 3 bases and 10 bases, with 15 bases remaining between them. The V gene's germline CDR1 is KGHDR and CDR2 SFDVKD. The CDR3 has 14 residues.

The rearrangement joins TRBV5-6 to TRBJ2-1; 9 nucleotides agree with TRBD2. CDR3 size: 14 residues. Per germline, CDR1 SGHDT and CDR2 YYEEEE. Losses at the gene ends were 2 bases for V and 7 bases for J; bases not matched to a gene: 4. CDR3 nucleotide sequence: TGTGCCAGCAGCTTTCGGCGGGAGGGAAATGAGCAGTTCTTC. Translation gives CASSFRREGNEQFF.